The TCR beta chain described here comes from a study of blood T cell repertoires in COVID-19. The CDR3 has 15 residues. Germline V gene sequence: CDR1 SGHTA, CDR2 FQGNSA. V was cut by 1 base and J by 4 bases, with 13 bases left in between. Profiled with immunoSEQ multiplex PCR; TCRdb holds only in-frame clones, not every one. The repertoire has hundreds of thousands of clones, 85% to 90% of them found once; the top ten carry about 8.2%. The source material was peripheral blood. The source is a woman in her fifties or sixties with COVID-19, enrolled during active disease. This rearrangement joins TRBV7-2 to TRBJ1-2; perhaps TRBD1 as D (5 bases). As DNA, the CDR3 is TGTGCCAGCAGCTTAGAGGCAGGACACCCCTATGGCTACACCTTC. Its protein product is CASSLEAGHPYGYTF.